This T cell receptor beta chain was obtained from a study of pediatric ulcerative colitis. This clone occurred once. Germline V gene sequence: CDR1 LNHDA, CDR2 SQIVND (reference sequence). The CDR3 is 13 residues long. V dropped 3 bases and J dropped 7 bases, with 10 bases sitting between them. Each sample received Survey-level depth of up to 500,000 reads. Clones were sequenced by immunoSEQ multiplex PCR, and TCRdb holds only the in-frame ones, with some missing. The table records around 40,000 clones, 75% of them present only once. Rectal tissue came from one to two pinch biopsies taken at colonoscopy.

This sequence joins TRBV19 and TRBJ2-4, with D possibly being TRBD1 or TRBD2 (6 bases each). Sequencing was carried out using gut tissue. This clonotype was sampled from a boy younger than 18 with severe ulcerative colitis. The CDR3 loop reads CASSISGANIQYF. The CDR3, as DNA: TGTGCCAGTAGTATTTCGGGGGCTAACATTCAGTACTTC. The entire variable domain, with the rest obtained from reference TRBV19 and TRBJ2-4, is as follows: DGGITQSPKYLFRKEGQNVTLSCEQNLNHDAMYWYRQDPGQGLRLIYYSQIVNDFQKGDIAEGYSVSREKKESFPLTVTSAQKNPTAFYLCASSISGANIQYFGAGTRLSVL.